This TCR beta chain was retrieved from a study of cytomegalovirus exposure and HLA in healthy donors (dated by TCRdb to 2017 to 2019). For the study in its entirety: An earlier analysis of approximately 590 of the donors reported about 250 Gb of sequence data and some 120 million unique TCR beta sequences from about 200 million T cells. Rather than drawing on any new phenotypic data, the later analysis identified candidate immune exposures from TCR beta sequences and the way those sequences occurred across donors. A later analysis re-examined previously published TCR beta repertoires from more than 550 donors and added high-resolution HLA genotyping to investigate patterns of TCR occurrence. Among some 410 genotyped donors of the cohort, an average of 235,054 unique TCR beta nucleotide sequences were sequenced per donor, roughly 20% of them non-productive. Donor age, sex, ethnicity and CMV serostatus were collected together with the repertoire data. An earlier analysis of about 620 of the donors applied high-throughput TCR beta sequencing to assess whether each TCR beta V gene segment acted as functional or pseudogenic. All discovery cohort repertoires had been generated using a single sequencing platform. In a later genetic analysis, genome-wide SNP genotypes for 398 of the 666 donors were used, and that subset was treated as a discovery cohort. HLA typing included class I and class II loci at four-digit resolution. The study combined high-throughput TCR immunosequencing, statistical association of individual TCRs with disease status, and machine learning to predict cytomegalovirus infection status. In addition to the first cohort of 650 to 750 subjects, a separate validation cohort of 100 to 150 different subjects was used. The study aimed to test whether cataloging public T cell receptors could reveal signatures of past pathogen exposure. Of the 350 to 450 genotyped donors, 81% fell in the genetic ancestry cluster associated with self-reported Caucasian donors. The T cell repertoires of under 750 subjects were profiled by immunosequencing and related to cytomegalovirus serostatus. A handful of DR-DQ haplotypes were handled as single units for association and clustering because linkage in the cohort was strong. About 330 gigabases of sequencing data and around 85 million unique TCR sequences made up an early release that covered 500 to 650 HLA-typed donors. Typing coverage varied by locus: roughly 620-630 donors for A, B, C, DRB1 and DQB1; some 520 for DQA1; around 610 for DPA1; approximately 450 for DPB1.

The cysteine opens and the phenylalanine closes a CDR3 of 11 amino acids. Only the CDR3 region is kept as DNA, spanning 33 bases read in frame from base 1. V is shortened by 3 bases, J by 4 bases, and the region joining them spans 6 bases. CDR1 SQVTM and CDR2 ANQGSEA were looked up in the germline V gene. Receptor amplification or capture employed the immunoSEQ multiplex PCR assay. A mixture of 60 forward primers for TCR Vbeta segments and 13 reverse primers for TCR Jbeta segments was used in the multiplex PCR. Amplification of the CDR3 region of rearranged TCR beta genes was performed with a multiplex PCR assay on genomic DNA. The Illumina HiSeq System was used to sequence the amplified TCR beta libraries as 87-base-pair reads. For the original study's pipeline: In a later analysis, tens of millions of unique TCR beta chains were counted across the approximately 670 repertoires, and around 11 million of these chains were shared by at least two donors. To remove PCR and sequencing errors, raw reads were error-corrected and collapsed into unique sequences using a nearest-neighbor algorithm that merged closely related sequences. To assign V, D and J gene segments, CDR3 sequences were aligned to IMGT reference sequences. For a sequence to be retained, at least a six-nucleotide match to both a V gene segment and a J gene segment was required. A rearrangement was called productive if the CDR3 had no stop codons and remained in frame with V and J, and every other rearrangement was called non-productive. CDR3 was defined by IMGT convention, running from the second conserved V-encoded cysteine to the conserved J-encoded phenylalanine. The earlier analysis of about 570 of the donors excluded any sequence lacking an unambiguous match to a single V gene segment. An earlier analysis of about 600 of the donors called V segments functional above 56.7% productive rearrangements and segregating when the between-donor standard deviation exceeded 5%. A statistical classification framework was built to diagnose cytomegalovirus status from the catalog of TCR beta chain sequences. In a later analysis, TCR nucleotide sequences were compared against IMGT/GENE-DB human TR gene sequences so that V and J genes could be assigned. The TCRdist pipeline was used in a later analysis to assign CDR3 sequences and most-parsimonious VDJ recombination scenarios. A later analysis defined each TCR beta chain by its CDR3 amino acid sequence plus V-gene family, and excluded reads lacking a unique V-gene family. In a later analysis, several hundred highly shared, low-generation-probability nucleotide sequences were removed to address suspected cross-contamination and a sequencing artifact. For each public chain, a later analysis derived a clonal expansion index from normalized ranks of inferred template counts within each repertoire. A later analysis computed generation probabilities with a VDJ recombination model fitted to out-of-frame rearrangements, and checked the results against IGoR. A later analysis scored TCR-TCR, TCR-HLA and TCR-CMV co-occurrence with hypergeometric tests, applying a repertoire-size bias correction to TCR pairs. In a later analysis, false discovery rates were estimated by permuting HLA or CMV assignments 20 times. In a later analysis, co-occurring TCRs were grouped using DBSCAN, with TCRdist sequence similarity added in when clustering inside HLA-allele-positive subsets. Repertoires with fewer than 30,000 or more than 120,000 public chains were left out of co-occurrence clustering, as were five repertoires with anomalous nucleotide sharing. Held by TCRdb, this immuneACCESS table contains in-frame sequences only and omits some clones. Under half of the omission traces to an unresolved V gene where checked; the cause of the rest is unknown. D and trimming were read from the DNA, whereas the V and J calls and clone size are those reported in that table. Counted in this sample were about 100,000 clones; around 75% of them appeared once. In total, the top ten clones hold roughly 13% of the sample.

General findings and caveats noted by the study authors: In this cohort, only TCR beta chains were sequenced, and detectable features were limited by the absence of alpha or paired-chain data. In a later analysis, about 16,000 TCR beta sequences were associated with specific HLA alleles at a false discovery rate of 0.05. Some IMGT-functional V segments, including TRBV6-2 and TRBV6-3, could not be distinguished by the 87-base-pair reads and were therefore excluded. In a later analysis, several top co-occurrence clusters were reported to appear linked to parvovirus B19, influenza, CMV and Epstein-Barr virus. A later analysis found that TCR association rates varied across HLA loci, with DRB1 alleles showing the most associated TCRs and HLA-C alleles the fewest. Compared with the 666-donor mean, donors in an Asian-associated ancestry cluster had fewer N-insertions in productive TCRs, according to a later genetic analysis. According to the authors, the approach could potentially be generalized to other disease states and immunological phenotypes. According to a later analysis, most CMV-associated TCR beta chains appeared to be HLA-restricted, and the HLA associations seemed to be driven largely by CMV exposure. Correlated functional status among segregating V segments might be attributable to linkage disequilibrium, but an unknown experimental factor could not be ruled out. Because HLA typing was missing for some donors at each locus, association tests included only the typed subset. In both the original and validation cohorts, the classifier was reported to diagnose cytomegalovirus status with high specificity and sensitivity. In vitro tests confirmed that three of the cytomegalovirus-associated TCR beta chains recognize cytomegalovirus antigens. An earlier analysis of approximately 600 of the donors showed that most TCR beta V segments appeared in productive rearrangements either about 87% or about 30% of the time, which broadly matched IMGT annotations. A group of highly shared sequence variants was considered likely to be a technical artifact of the sequencing pipeline. Presence/absence analyses assumed roughly uniform sequencing depth across donors, an assumption that may not hold. The study listed 150 to 200 TCR beta chains as associated with cytomegalovirus. Approximately 16 rarely observed V segments, including chromosome 9 orphons, were excluded from the earlier analysis of several hundred of the donors because counts were too low. V-gene and J-gene trimming of TCR beta chains was associated with a missense DCLRE1C variant in a later genetic analysis, and the association was replicated in an independent cohort. Most TCR sequences were observed very rarely across donors, whereas some public TCRs were present in many individuals. Compared with equally common non-associated chains, HLA-associated TCR beta chains in a later analysis were more clonally expanded and had lower generation probabilities. A further reported finding was that TCR beta sequences accurately predicted the HLA-A and HLA-B alleles for most subjects in the first cohort. When HLA alleles, especially DR and DQ, strongly co-occurred, TCR associations were difficult to assign to individual alleles. Immune exposure information for the cohort was limited to CMV serostatus.

On this clone itself: Its recognized antigen is unknown. No much larger clonotype is one base removed from it; base qualities were not supplied.

The cohort was made up of 500 to 850 healthy bone marrow donors. All cohort members were sampled while nominally healthy, although unrecorded immune exposures were likely present. The donor was CMV seropositive and was included in the group of 250 to 300 seropositive cohort members. Each donor provided a peripheral blood sample, and peripheral blood mononuclear cells were used for TCR beta sequencing. Genomic DNA was extracted from the blood cell samples with the Qiagen DNeasy Blood Extraction Kit. In this chain, TRBV29-1 is recombined with TRBJ1-2, with TRBD1 as a weak D call on 6 bases. Sequenced: PBMCs. The origin of this receptor is a male donor in good health and CMV-seropositive. Here the CDR3 is given as CSVDRGYGYTF. In nucleotide form, the sequence is TGCAGCGTTGACAGGGGCTATGGCTACACCTTC.